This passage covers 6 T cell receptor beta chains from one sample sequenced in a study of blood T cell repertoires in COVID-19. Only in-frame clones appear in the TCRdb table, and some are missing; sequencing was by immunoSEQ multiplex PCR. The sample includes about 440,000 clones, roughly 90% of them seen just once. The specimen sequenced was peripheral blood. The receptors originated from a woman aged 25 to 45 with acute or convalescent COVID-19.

This chain's CDR3 is CASSVTASGATGELFF. DNA for the CDR3: TGTGCCAGCAGTGTCACGGCTAGCGGGGCGACCGGGGAGCTGTTTTTT. The rearrangement uses TRBV2 and TRBJ2-2; TRBD2 agrees at 9 bases. Germline V gene lookup returns CDR1 SNHLY and CDR2 FYNNEI. V shed 4 bases, J shed 5 bases, and the junction held 8 bases outside the gene matches. This CDR3 spans 16 amino acids.

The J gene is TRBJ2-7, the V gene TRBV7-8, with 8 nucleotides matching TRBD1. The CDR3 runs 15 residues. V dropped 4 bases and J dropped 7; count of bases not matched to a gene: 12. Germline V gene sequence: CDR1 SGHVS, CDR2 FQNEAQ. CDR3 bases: TGTGCCAGCAGCTGGATAAGGGACAGGAGAAGGGAGCAGTACTTC. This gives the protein CASSWIRDRRREQYF.

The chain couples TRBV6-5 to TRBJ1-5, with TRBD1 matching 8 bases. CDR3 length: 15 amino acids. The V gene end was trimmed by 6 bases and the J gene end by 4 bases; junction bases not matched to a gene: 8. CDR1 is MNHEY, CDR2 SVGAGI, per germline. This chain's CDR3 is CASRPRTGSNQPQHF. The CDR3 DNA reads TGTGCCAGCAGACCCCGGACAGGGTCGAATCAGCCCCAGCATTTT.

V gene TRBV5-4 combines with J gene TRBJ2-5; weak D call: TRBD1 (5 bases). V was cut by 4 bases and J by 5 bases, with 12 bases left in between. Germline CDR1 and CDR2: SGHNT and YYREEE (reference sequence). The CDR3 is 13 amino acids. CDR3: CASSGHPGETQYF. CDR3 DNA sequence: TGTGCCAGCAGCGGACATCCTGGGGAGACCCAGTACTTC. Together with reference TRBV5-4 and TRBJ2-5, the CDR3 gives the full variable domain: ETGVTQSPTHLIKTRGQQVTLRCSSQSGHNTVSWYQQALGQGPQFIFQYYREEENGRGNFPPRFSGLQFPNYSSELNVNALELDDSALYLCASSGHPGETQYFGPGTRLLVL.

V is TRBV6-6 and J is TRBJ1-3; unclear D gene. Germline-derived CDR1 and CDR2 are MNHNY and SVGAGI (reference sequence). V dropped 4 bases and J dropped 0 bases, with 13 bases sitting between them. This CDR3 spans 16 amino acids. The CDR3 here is CASSSLDSYSGNTIYF. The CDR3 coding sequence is TGTGCCAGCAGTTCCCTTGACTCCTACTCTGGAAACACCATATATTTT.

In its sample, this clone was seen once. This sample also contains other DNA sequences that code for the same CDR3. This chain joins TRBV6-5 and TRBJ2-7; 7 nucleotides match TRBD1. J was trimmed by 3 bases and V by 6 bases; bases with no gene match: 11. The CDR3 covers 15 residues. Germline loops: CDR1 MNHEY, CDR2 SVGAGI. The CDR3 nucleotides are TGTGCCAGCAGAACTACCGGGACAGTGGTCTACGAGCAGTACTTC. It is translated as CASRTTGTVVYEQYF.